This TCR beta chain was sequenced in a study of cytomegalovirus exposure and HLA in healthy donors. Broader study findings: In a later analysis, DRB1 alleles had the most associated TCRs; HLA-C alleles the fewest. A later analysis reportedly found fewer N-insertions in an Asian-associated ancestry cluster than the approximately 730-donor mean.

The germline V gene has CDR1 SNHLY and CDR2 FYNNEI. The trim removed 4 bases at V and 0 bases at J, leaving 1 base unmatched. There are 15 residues in the CDR3. Primers: 60 Vbeta forward and 13 Jbeta reverse. The protocol was immunoSEQ multiplex PCR, while the TCRdb copy is restricted to in-frame clones and leaves out a portion. This table holds 150,000 to 200,000 clones, approximately 80% found once. With respect to this clone: The antigen remains undetermined.

This chain joins TRBV2 and TRBJ2-5, with 11 nucleotides matching TRBD2. The sequencing input was PBMCs. This TCR was sampled from a woman between 18 and 29 years old in good health and CMV-seropositive. This chain's CDR3 is CASSGLAGHQETQYF. CDR3 in DNA: TGTGCCAGCAGTGGACTAGCGGGGCACCAAGAGACCCAGTACTTC.